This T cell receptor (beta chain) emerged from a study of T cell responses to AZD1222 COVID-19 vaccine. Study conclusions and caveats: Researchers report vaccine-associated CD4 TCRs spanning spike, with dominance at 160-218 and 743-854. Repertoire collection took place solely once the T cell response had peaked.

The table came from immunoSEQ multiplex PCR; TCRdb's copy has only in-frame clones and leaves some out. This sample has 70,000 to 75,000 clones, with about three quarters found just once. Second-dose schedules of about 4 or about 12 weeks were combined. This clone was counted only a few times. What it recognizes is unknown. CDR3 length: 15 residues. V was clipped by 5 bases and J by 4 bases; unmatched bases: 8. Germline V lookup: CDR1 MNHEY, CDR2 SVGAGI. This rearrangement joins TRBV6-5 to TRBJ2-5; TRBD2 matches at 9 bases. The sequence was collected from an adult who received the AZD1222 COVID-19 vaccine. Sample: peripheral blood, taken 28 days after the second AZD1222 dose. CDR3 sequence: CASSLGGGAAETQYF. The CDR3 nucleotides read TGTGCCAGCAGTCTTGGCGGGGGGGCCGCAGAGACCCAGTACTTC.